The clone carrying this T cell receptor (beta chain) was seen a few times. This record belongs to a study of human T cells and chemical hapten exposure. At the level of the study: There were per-sample TCR yield variations, arising mainly from small pooled library volume differences.

Time point defined: pre-sensitization, week 0. The treatment: therapeutic diphenylcyclopropenone sensitization with weekly scalp DPC. CDR1 and CDR2 (germline): GTSNPN, SVGIG (reference sequence). V gave up 4 bases and J gave up 9 bases, with 16 bases separating them. This CDR3 comprises 13 residues. TCRdb recomputed calls from the RACE reads with MiXCR, one row per CDR3 protein. This table has roughly 250,000 distinct CDR3 sequences, more than 6.5% appearing once. This sequence joins TRBV30 and TRBJ2-1, with D uncertain. The input for sequencing was whole blood, taken in connection with sensitization to the hapten diphenylcyclopropenone (DPC). The clonotype originates from a woman in her thirties or forties with alopecia areata. Some clones in this sample may be carry-over from other donors' samples. The CDR3 sequence is CAWTKALWGEQFF. The CDR3 nucleotides are TGTGCCTGGACTAAGGCCCTATGGGGTGAGCAGTTCTTC.